This passage covers 24 T cell receptor beta chains from one sample sequenced in a study of T-cell reconstitution after alpha-beta-depleted transplantation in children (dated by TCRdb to 2015 to 2016). Libraries were built with PCR. The sequencer listed for this sample is Illumina HiSeq 2500. TCR libraries were prepared with molecular barcoding, using unique molecular identifiers to normalize TCRbeta repertoire quantification. In TCRdb, the public reads were trimmed at Q25 with fastp and aligned with MiXCR, with productive beta chains retained. Merged by CDR3 protein, the rows form single entries marked with the most common genes and DNA. Within this sample are over 300,000 distinct CDR3 sequences, with 9% to 12% of them counted one time only. The biggest ten clones account for approximately 2.3% of the sample. The sequences come from PBMCs from the stem cell graft donor, collected from the stem cell graft. Receptor source: a human donor who donated a stem cell graft to a child with acute lymphoblastic leukemia.

This clonotype was seen at least ten times. The V call is TRBV5-1, the J call TRBJ2-1, with D hard to call. CDR1 is SGHRS and CDR2 is YFSETQ in the germline V gene. The V end was cut by 2 bases, the J end by 0 bases, with 18 bases between. The CDR3 length is 18 residues. The CDR3 bases are TGCGCCAGCAGCTTAACCACCTATCAACGGGTCTCCTACAATGAGCAGTTCTTC. Its translation is CASSLTTYQRVSYNEQFF.

This clonotype was counted a few times. The chain uses TRBV4-1 and TRBJ2-7; D possibly matches TRBD1 or TRBD2 (6 bases each). V was clipped by 1 base and J by 7 bases, with 17 bases between them. The CDR3 totals 15 residues. Germline loops: CDR1 MGHRA, CDR2 YSYEKL. The CDR3 region has the DNA TGCGCCAGCAGCCAAGGACCAGCGGAGGGGGAAGAGCAGTACTTC. Residues: CASSQGPAEGEEQYF.

The chain combines TRBV20-1 with TRBJ2-5; the D gene could be TRBD1 or TRBD2 (6 bases each). Looked up from germline, CDR1 is DFQATT and CDR2 is SNEGSKA (reference sequence). V was pared by 5 bases and J by 5 bases, with 21 bases between. The CDR3 sequence is 15 residues long. Here the CDR3 reads CSAPTAGHLKETQYF. CDR3 bases: TGCAGTGCTCCGACGGCGGGACACCTAAAGGAGACCCAGTACTTC.

The chain couples TRBV4-1 to TRBJ2-1; no definite D call. The germline V gene encodes CDR1 MGHRA and CDR2 YSYEKL. V was clipped by 3 bases and J by 6 bases, with 9 bases between them. This CDR3 contains 13 residues. The CDR3 coding sequence is TGCGCCAGCAGCCAGACGGTCGTCAATGAGCAGTTCTTC. Protein product: CASSQTVVNEQFF.

This clonotype occurred many times. V is TRBV5-1 and J is TRBJ2-2; D unclear. Germline-derived CDR1 and CDR2 are SGHRS and YFSETQ. The CDR3 contains 16 residues. Trimming took 4 bases from V and 0 from J, leaving 13 bases between them. The CDR3 DNA sequence: TGCGCCAGCAGCCCGTGGGCTACCGCGAACACCGGGGAGCTGTTTTTT. Protein sequence: CASSPWATANTGELFF.

The chain employs TRBV6-1 and TRBJ2-7; no clear D gene. Trimming pared 6 bases from V and 1 base from J, leaving 10 bases between. Germline CDR1 is MNHNS and CDR2 is SASEGT. This CDR3 contains 13 residues. The CDR3 sequence: CASRTLGSYEQYF. DNA of the CDR3: TGTGCCAGCAGAACCCTGGGATCCTACGAGCAGTACTTC.

DNA for the CDR3: TGTGCCAGCAGCATTCCTTGGGGGGGAACGGTTAATGAGCAGTTCTTC. Protein product: CASSIPWGGTVNEQFF. The gene calls are TRBV5-6 and TRBJ2-1; TRBD2 agrees at 7 bases. There are 16 residues in the CDR3. The germline V gene has CDR1 SGHDT and CDR2 YYEEEE. With 4 bases clipped from V and 7 bases from J, the junction kept 14 bases outside the gene matches.

The rearrangement joins TRBV7-6 to TRBJ2-1, with 12 positions matching TRBD2. The CDR3 is made up of 15 amino acids. Germline V lookup: CDR1 SGHVS, CDR2 FNYEAQ. Losses at the gene ends were 5 bases for V and 6 bases for J; bases not matched to a gene: 5. The CDR3 nucleotides read TGTGCCAGCAGCCCCACGGGACTAGCGGGCAATGAGCAGTTCTTC. This sequence encodes CASSPTGLAGNEQFF. Combining the CDR3 with reference TRBV7-6 and TRBJ2-1 gives the whole variable domain GAGVSQSPRYKVTKRGQDVALRCDPISGHVSLYWYRQALGQGPEFLTYFNYEAQQDKSGLPNDRFSAERPEGSISTLTIQRTEQRDSAMYRCASSPTGLAGNEQFFGPGTRLTVL.

This clonotype occurred a few times. This chain connects TRBV20-1 to TRBJ2-1; D ambiguous. V was clipped by 3 bases and J by 0 bases, with 12 bases between them. The CDR3 has 15 amino acids. The germline gives CDR1 DFQATT, CDR2 SNEGSKA (reference sequence). The CDR3 sequence: CSASELFLSYNEQFF. CDR3 DNA: TGCAGTGCTAGTGAACTTTTCCTCTCCTACAATGAGCAGTTCTTC.

There are a few counts of this clonotype. V and J are TRBV5-1 and TRBJ1-1; no definite D call. Between the trimmed V and J ends, which lost 2 bases and 1 base, there was a span of 6 bases. The CDR3 has 13 amino acids. Germline loops: CDR1 SGHRS, CDR2 YFSETQ. CDR3 sequence (DNA): TGCGCCAGCAGCTTCGGGTCGAACACTGAAGCTTTCTTT. Its protein product is CASSFGSNTEAFF.

This clonotype has a handful of counts. The chain has TRBV15 and TRBJ2-1; D remains unclear. With 4 bases removed from V and 2 bases from J, the gap between germline ends came to 6 bases. The CDR3 spans 13 residues. Germline V gene data show CDR1 as LNHNV and CDR2 as YYDKDF (reference sequence). The CDR3 sequence is CATSISAYNEQFF. The CDR3 DNA follows: TGTGCCACCAGCATAAGCGCCTACAATGAGCAGTTCTTC.

This clonotype was counted only a few times. V and J are TRBV7-3 and TRBJ2-7, with TRBD2 matching 10 bases. The trim removed 5 bases at V and 2 bases at J, leaving 6 bases unmatched. This CDR3 contains 15 residues. Germline CDR1 SGHTA, CDR2 FQGTGA. The CDR3 spells CASSPHSGRAYEQYF. DNA for the CDR3: TGTGCCAGCAGCCCGCACAGCGGGAGGGCCTACGAGCAGTACTTC.

This clonotype was counted between two and nine times. V gene TRBV24-1 combines with J gene TRBJ2-3; 8 bases are a match to TRBD1. This CDR3 has 17 amino acids. The V gene end was trimmed by 4 bases and the J gene end by 3 bases; junction bases not matched to a gene: 11. Germline loops: CDR1 KGHDR, CDR2 SFDVKD. As DNA, the CDR3 is TGTGCCACCAGTGACCCTGGCAGGGGGCGAGGGACAGATACGCAGTATTTT. Residues: CATSDPGRGRGTDTQYF.

The chain combines TRBV7-2 with TRBJ2-3; D unclear. The CDR3 length is 13 residues. Germline loops: CDR1 SGHTA, CDR2 FQGNSA. Trimming left V 1 base short and J 7 bases short, with 9 bases between. The CDR3 nucleotides read TGTGCCAGCAGCTTAGAGGTCCTAAATACGCAGTATTTT. Translation gives CASSLEVLNTQYF.

In this sample, this clonotype turned up a few times. The V gene is TRBV11-2, the J gene TRBJ2-6, with a tentative D call TRBD2 (6 bases). The germline V and J ends were trimmed by 2 bases and 0 bases, with 23 bases remaining between them. CDR3 length: 21 amino acids. Germline V CDR1 and CDR2: SGHAT, FQNNGV. In DNA, the CDR3 is TGTGCCAGCAGCTTATGGCCTATGGGGGGTACAGAGAACTCTGGGGCCAACGTCCTGACTTTC. The encoded protein is CASSLWPMGGTENSGANVLTF.

This chain connects TRBV10-3 to TRBJ2-3; no clear D gene. Trimming left V 3 bases short and J 5 bases short, with 6 bases between. Germline loops: CDR1 ENHRY, CDR2 SYGVKD. The CDR3 contains 12 residues. CDR3 coding DNA: TGTGCCATCAGTGAATCCCTAGATACGCAGTATTTT. Translating it yields CAISESLDTQYF.

This clonotype was seen a handful of times. This chain connects TRBV19 to TRBJ2-7, with D perhaps TRBD2 (5 bases). V lost 6 bases and J lost 2, with 14 bases in between. CDR1 and CDR2 from the germline V gene are LNHDA and SQIVND (reference sequence). There are 14 residues in the CDR3. CDR3 coding DNA: TGTGCCAGTAGCAGAGGACGGGGAACCTACGAGCAGTACTTC. The encoded protein is CASSRGRGTYEQYF.

This clonotype was seen a handful of times. J is TRBJ2-4 and V is TRBV4-1, with D unresolved. The CDR3 is 15 amino acids. V was clipped by 0 bases and J by 7 bases, with 13 bases between them. In germline, CDR1 is MGHRA, CDR2 YSYEKL. The CDR3: CASSQDGSQRNIQYF. CDR3 DNA sequence: TGCGCCAGCAGCCAAGACGGCAGCCAGAGGAACATTCAGTACTTC.

This clonotype came up a few times. This chain joins TRBV27 and TRBJ2-3; 9 bases are a match to TRBD2. Germline CDR1 reads MNHEY; CDR2 reads SMNVEV (reference sequence). This CDR3 is 17 amino acids long. Trimming removed 4 bases from V and 4 bases from J; junction bases left unmatched: 12. CDR3 sequence: CASSSRLSSGKPDTQYF. CDR3 sequence (DNA): TGTGCCAGCAGTTCTCGATTATCTAGCGGGAAACCAGATACGCAGTATTTT.

This clonotype has only a few counts. J is TRBJ2-2 and V is TRBV20-1; 11 bases map to TRBD1. This CDR3 has 14 residues. With V trimmed by 5 bases and J by 4 bases, 3 bases remained unmatched. The V gene's germline CDR1 is DFQATT and CDR2 SNEGSKA (reference sequence). Here the CDR3 reads CSAGGQGVTGELFF. The CDR3 region has the DNA TGCAGTGCTGGGGGACAGGGGGTCACCGGGGAGCTGTTTTTT.

This clonotype was counted a few times. This chain links TRBV3-1 with TRBJ2-1; D not resolved. V lost 4 bases and J 0 bases, leaving 13 bases between the germline ends. In germline, CDR1 is LGHDT, CDR2 YNNKEL (reference sequence). The CDR3 is 16 amino acids. The CDR3 region is CASSRPPSFSYNEQFF. The CDR3 bases are TGTGCCAGCAGCCGGCCCCCGAGTTTCTCCTACAATGAGCAGTTCTTC.

This clonotype came up many times. J is TRBJ1-3 and V is TRBV5-1; a possible D gene is TRBD1 (5 bases). The germline gives CDR1 SGHRS, CDR2 YFSETQ. The V gene lost 6 bases and the J gene lost 0 bases, with 10 bases spanning the gap. CDR3 length: 14 residues. The CDR3 nucleotides read TGCGCCAGCAAGGACACGAGCTCTGGAAACACCATATATTTT. It translates to CASKDTSSGNTIYF.

The rearrangement uses TRBV7-6 and TRBJ2-2, with D perhaps being TRBD1 or TRBD2 (6 bases each). This CDR3 has 19 residues. Germline V CDR1 and CDR2: SGHVS, FNYEAQ. V was pared by 1 base and J by 0 bases, with 18 bases between. CDR3 nucleotide sequence: TGTGCCAGCAGCTTAGGCGGGACACAGAAGGTCTCGAACACCGGGGAGCTGTTTTTT. Translating gives CASSLGGTQKVSNTGELFF.

This clonotype has more than one count but fewer than ten. This chain links TRBV7-9 with TRBJ2-3; D ambiguous. Between the trimmed V and J ends, which lost 1 base and 1 base, there was a span of 9 bases. Germline V gene data show CDR1 as SEHNR and CDR2 as FQNEAQ (reference sequence). This CDR3 has 15 amino acids. This CDR3 reads CASSLGWFGTDTQYF. In DNA, the CDR3 is TGTGCCAGCAGCTTAGGGTGGTTTGGCACAGATACGCAGTATTTT.